The rows below give T cell receptor beta chains drawn from one sample of a study of blood T cell repertoires in COVID-19. Clones were sequenced by immunoSEQ multiplex PCR, and TCRdb holds only the in-frame ones, with some missing. This sample has about 200,000 clones, with just under 90% found just once. Sequencing was done on a sample of peripheral blood. The source is a man in his sixties who had recovered from COVID-19. The CDR3 runs from the conserved cysteine through the conserved F or W. The order of the fields is CDR3 length, V gene, clone size, D gene, J gene, CDR3 protein, CDR3 DNA. A D gene is named only where the DNA matches it firmly. Size values are once, few and many counts, or a class for expanded clones, and some rows have none.

len: 14
v_gene: TRBV5-6
abundance: -
d_gene: TRBD1
j_gene: TRBJ1-3
CDR3aa: CASSLTGGRNTIYF
CDR3nt: TGTGCCAGCAGCTTGACAGGGGGACGGAACACCATATATTTT

len: 16
v_gene: TRBV10-3
abundance: -
d_gene: TRBD1
j_gene: TRBJ2-3
CDR3aa: CAISDGGTGGTDTQYF
CDR3nt: TGTGCCATCAGTGATGGGGGGACAGGGGGCACAGATACGCAGTATTTT

len: 16
v_gene: TRBV6-6
abundance: -
d_gene: -
j_gene: TRBJ1-5
CDR3aa: CASSYPLSGRDQPQHF
CDR3nt: TGTGCCAGCAGTTACCCCCTCTCGGGAAGGGATCAGCCCCAGCATTTT

len: 14
v_gene: TRBV6-1
abundance: once
d_gene: -
j_gene: TRBJ1-2
CDR3aa: CASSEGGKVDGYTF
CDR3nt: TGTGCCAGCAGTGAAGGCGGGAAGGTGGATGGCTACACCTTC

len: 13
v_gene: TRBV19
abundance: once
d_gene: TRBD2
j_gene: TRBJ2-1
CDR3aa: CASSGLAGVVQFF
CDR3nt: TGTGCCAGTAGCGGACTAGCGGGGGTGGTGCAGTTCTTC

len: 15
v_gene: TRBV7-3
abundance: -
d_gene: TRBD2
j_gene: TRBJ2-3
CDR3aa: CASSKSGGSTDTQYF
CDR3nt: TGTGCCAGCAGCAAAAGCGGGGGGTCCACAGATACGCAGTATTTT

len: 15
v_gene: TRBV24-1
abundance: few
d_gene: -
j_gene: TRBJ2-2
CDR3aa: CATSDFAGASGELFF
CDR3nt: TGTGCCACCAGTGATTTCGCAGGGGCCTCCGGGGAGCTGTTTTTT

len: 15
v_gene: TRBV6-5
abundance: -
d_gene: TRBD1
j_gene: TRBJ1-1
CDR3aa: CASSYTWTGGTEAFF
CDR3nt: TGTGCCAGCAGTTACACCTGGACAGGCGGCACTGAAGCTTTCTTT

len: 14
v_gene: TRBV18
abundance: -
d_gene: -
j_gene: TRBJ2-6
CDR3aa: CASSLSSGANVLTF
CDR3nt: TGTGCCAGCTCCCTAAGCTCTGGGGCCAACGTCCTGACTTTC

len: 13
v_gene: TRBV7-2
abundance: -
d_gene: -
j_gene: TRBJ2-7
CDR3aa: CASSPGQIYEQYF
CDR3nt: TGTGCCAGCAGCCCTGGACAGATCTACGAGCAGTACTTC

len: 15
v_gene: TRBV24-1
abundance: -
d_gene: -
j_gene: TRBJ2-3
CDR3aa: CATSGRGGTADTQYF
CDR3nt: TGTGCCACCAGTGGAAGAGGGGGTACCGCAGATACGCAGTATTTT

len: 14
v_gene: TRBV11-3
abundance: -
d_gene: -
j_gene: TRBJ2-5
CDR3aa: CASSLGGLQETQYF
CDR3nt: TGTGCCAGCAGCTTAGGGGGCCTCCAAGAGACCCAGTACTTC

len: 15
v_gene: TRBV5-1
abundance: -
d_gene: TRBD1
j_gene: TRBJ2-7
CDR3aa: CASSLETGDSYEQYF
CDR3nt: TGCGCCAGCAGCTTGGAGACAGGGGATTCTTACGAGCAGTACTTC

len: 15
v_gene: TRBV19
abundance: -
d_gene: TRBD2
j_gene: TRBJ2-7
CDR3aa: CASSISGRNSYEQYF
CDR3nt: TGTGCCAGTAGTATTAGCGGGAGGAACTCCTACGAGCAGTACTTC

len: 15
v_gene: TRBV5-1
abundance: -
d_gene: TRBD2
j_gene: TRBJ2-1
CDR3aa: CASSTGLAGGNEQFF
CDR3nt: TGCGCCAGCAGCACGGGACTAGCGGGGGGTAATGAGCAGTTCTTC

len: 14
v_gene: TRBV18
abundance: -
d_gene: -
j_gene: TRBJ2-7
CDR3aa: CASSPPGHLYEQYF
CDR3nt: TGTGCCAGCTCACCTCCCGGACACCTCTACGAGCAGTACTTC

len: 12
v_gene: TRBV19
abundance: -
d_gene: -
j_gene: TRBJ2-7
CDR3aa: CASSRGEYEQYF
CDR3nt: TGTGCCAGTAGTAGGGGGGAGTACGAGCAGTACTTC

len: 14
v_gene: TRBV10-1
abundance: few
d_gene: TRBD1
j_gene: TRBJ2-1
CDR3aa: CASSEPGQRNEQFF
CDR3nt: TGCGCCAGCAGTGAGCCGGGACAGAGGAATGAGCAGTTCTTC

len: 15
v_gene: TRBV7-3
abundance: -
d_gene: -
j_gene: TRBJ2-1
CDR3aa: CASSPTGSTYNEQFF
CDR3nt: TGTGCCAGCAGCCCGACCGGGAGTACCTACAATGAGCAGTTCTTC

len: 13
v_gene: TRBV29-1
abundance: -
d_gene: TRBD2
j_gene: TRBJ2-1
CDR3aa: CSVRGGIRDEQFF
CDR3nt: TGCAGCGTCCGGGGGGGGATAAGGGATGAGCAGTTCTTC

len: 15
v_gene: TRBV2
abundance: many
d_gene: TRBD1
j_gene: TRBJ1-6
CDR3aa: CASSVGQVLNSPLHF
CDR3nt: TGTGCCAGCAGTGTGGGACAGGTCCTAAATTCACCCCTCCACTTT

len: 16
v_gene: TRBV5-1
abundance: -
d_gene: TRBD1
j_gene: TRBJ1-3
CDR3aa: CASSLARGDSGNTIYF
CDR3nt: TGCGCCAGCAGCTTAGCCAGGGGGGACTCTGGAAACACCATATATTTT

len: 13
v_gene: TRBV5-1
abundance: -
d_gene: TRBD1
j_gene: TRBJ2-1
CDR3aa: CASSLGQGNEQFF
CDR3nt: TGCGCCAGCAGCTTAGGACAGGGCAACGAGCAGTTCTTC

len: 14
v_gene: TRBV3-1/TRBV3-2
abundance: -
d_gene: TRBD1
j_gene: TRBJ2-2
CDR3aa: CASRTGVQTGELFF
CDR3nt: TGTGCCAGCAGAACAGGGGTTCAAACCGGGGAGCTGTTTTTT

len: 14
v_gene: TRBV18
abundance: few
d_gene: -
j_gene: TRBJ2-2
CDR3aa: CASSPRYDTGELFF
CDR3nt: TGTGCCAGCTCACCCCGTTATGACACCGGGGAGCTGTTTTTT

len: 15
v_gene: TRBV30
abundance: once
d_gene: TRBD1
j_gene: TRBJ1-2
CDR3aa: CAWSVPGQGVGGYTF
CDR3nt: TGTGCCTGGAGTGTACCGGGACAGGGGGTTGGTGGCTACACCTTC

len: 16
v_gene: TRBV18
abundance: -
d_gene: TRBD2
j_gene: TRBJ2-3
CDR3aa: CASSPRSGGGTDTQYF
CDR3nt: TGTGCCAGCTCACCACGAAGCGGGGGAGGCACAGATACGCAGTATTTT